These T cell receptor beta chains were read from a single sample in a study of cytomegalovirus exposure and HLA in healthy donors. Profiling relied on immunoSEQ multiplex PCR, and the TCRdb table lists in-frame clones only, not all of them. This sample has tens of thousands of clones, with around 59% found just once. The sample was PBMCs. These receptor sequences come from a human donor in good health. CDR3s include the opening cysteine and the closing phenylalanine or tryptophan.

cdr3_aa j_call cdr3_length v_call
CASSFRTGELFF TRBJ2-2 12 TRBV7-9
CASSVAPGGGTEAFF TRBJ1-1 15 TRBV9
CASSETGGYGYTF TRBJ1-2 13 TRBV4-1
CASSQERGGNEQFF TRBJ2-1 14 TRBV4-3
CASSYSGIPGDSPLHF TRBJ1-6 16 TRBV6-5
CASTQRGSGQGVNTEAFF TRBJ1-1 18 TRBV19
CASSQGGQGVGEKLFF TRBJ1-4 16 TRBV4-3
CASSLGQGGSEQYF TRBJ2-7 14 TRBV27
CATRQKNTEAFF TRBJ1-1 12 TRBV10-3
CASSPSPGLRNTEAFF TRBJ1-1 16 TRBV7-2
CASSYEDGSSYEQYF TRBJ2-7 15 TRBV6-5
CASGPGQFATNEKLFF TRBJ1-4 16 TRBV12-5
CSVDRGQVDEQFF TRBJ2-1 13 TRBV29-1
CASEISSTDTQYF TRBJ2-3 13 TRBV19
CASSLGVGRGLDGYTF TRBJ1-2 16 TRBV5-1
CASSSSYYGYTF TRBJ1-2 12 TRBV7-2
CASSQRRGGSVNTEAFF TRBJ1-1 17 TRBV19
CASSEGTGGYNSPLHF TRBJ1-6 16 TRBV6-1
CASSITSDRANYGYTF TRBJ1-2 16 TRBV19
CASRLDSGREKLFF TRBJ1-4 14 TRBV19
CASSYVGTGGLYEQYF TRBJ2-7 16 TRBV6-5
CAISVAGVRETQYF TRBJ2-5 14 TRBV10-3
CASSLRGLSDTQYF TRBJ2-3 14 TRBV5-6
CASNEGVANYGYTF TRBJ1-2 14 TRBV5-1
CAWSVPGQGAEKLFF TRBJ1-4 15 TRBV30
CASSPQGTVEQYF - 13 TRBV19
CASSFLGGEQPQHF TRBJ1-5 14 TRBV7-6
CASSRRQGLNTEAFF TRBJ1-1 15 TRBV25-1
CASSLAEDPPYSGNTIYF TRBJ1-3 18 TRBV7-6
CASSRTGTGERHEQYF TRBJ2-7 16 TRBV4-1
CASSLDGGPQHF TRBJ1-5 12 TRBV7-9
CASSIGTFMNTEAFF TRBJ1-1 15 TRBV19
CASSFVRRGGDEQFF TRBJ2-1 15 TRBV12-1
CASRQGNEKLFF TRBJ1-4 12 TRBV5-1
CASSLGVSAKNTEAFF TRBJ1-1 16 TRBV7-6
CASSGQSNTEAFF TRBJ1-1 13 TRBV18
CASSSKGTSGLPEQFF TRBJ2-1 16 TRBV27
CASSQGDRVAETQYF TRBJ2-5 15 TRBV7-2
CASSKQAGGTTDTQYF TRBJ2-3 16 TRBV9
CASSLAGTGSGNTIYF TRBJ1-3 16 TRBV5-1